This T cell receptor beta chain was captured in a study of blood T cell repertoires in COVID-19. The CDR3 runs 12 residues. Looked up from germline, CDR1 is SQVTM and CDR2 is ANQGSEA. The V end was cut by 4 bases, the J end by 7 bases, with 10 bases between. The repertoire was sequenced with immunoSEQ multiplex PCR; TCRdb's copy has only in-frame clones and lacks some. The data hold about 130,000 clones, with approximately 86% observed a single time. The sequencing sample was made of peripheral blood. This TCR derives from a woman in her 70s with COVID-19, enrolled during active disease. The chain carries TRBV29-1 and TRBJ1-4; no clear D. The CDR3 coding sequence is TGCAGCGTTGGAGGTTTGGGTGAAAAACTGTTTTTT. It specifies CSVGGLGEKLFF.